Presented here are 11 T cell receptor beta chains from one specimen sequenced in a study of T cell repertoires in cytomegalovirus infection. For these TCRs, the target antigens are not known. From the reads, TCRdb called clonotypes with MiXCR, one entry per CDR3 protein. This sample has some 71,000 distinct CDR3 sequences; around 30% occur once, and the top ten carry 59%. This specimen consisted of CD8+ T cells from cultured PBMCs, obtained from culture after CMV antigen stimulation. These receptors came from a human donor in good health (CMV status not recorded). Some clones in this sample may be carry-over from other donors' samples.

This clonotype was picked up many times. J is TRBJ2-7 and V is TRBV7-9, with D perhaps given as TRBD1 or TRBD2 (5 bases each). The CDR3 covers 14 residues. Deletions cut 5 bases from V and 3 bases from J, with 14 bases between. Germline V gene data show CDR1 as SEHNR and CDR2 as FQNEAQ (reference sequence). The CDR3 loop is CASSPEGLNYEQYF. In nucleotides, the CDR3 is TGTGCCAGCAGCCCCGAGGGGCTCAACTACGAGCAGTACTTC.

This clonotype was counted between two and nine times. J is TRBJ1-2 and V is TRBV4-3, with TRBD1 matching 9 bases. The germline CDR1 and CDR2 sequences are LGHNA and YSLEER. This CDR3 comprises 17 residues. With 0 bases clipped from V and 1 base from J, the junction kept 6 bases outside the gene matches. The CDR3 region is CASSQDTGTGINYGYTF. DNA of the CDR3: TGCGCCAGCAGCCAAGATACCGGGACAGGGATTAACTATGGCTACACCTTC.

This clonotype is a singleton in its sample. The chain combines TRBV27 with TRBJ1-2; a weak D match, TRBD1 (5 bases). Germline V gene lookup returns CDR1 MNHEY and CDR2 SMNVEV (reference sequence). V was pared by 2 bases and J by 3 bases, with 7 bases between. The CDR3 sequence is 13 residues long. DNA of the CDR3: TGTGCCAGCAGTTTAAAGGGGTACTATGGCTACACCTTC. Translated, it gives CASSLKGYYGYTF.

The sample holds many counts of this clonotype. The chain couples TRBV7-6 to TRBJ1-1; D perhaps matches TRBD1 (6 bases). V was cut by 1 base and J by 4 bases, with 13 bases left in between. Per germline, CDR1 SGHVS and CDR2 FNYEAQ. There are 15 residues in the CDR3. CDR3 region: CASSLGAGASTEAFF. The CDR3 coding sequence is TGTGCCAGCAGCTTAGGGGCAGGGGCAAGCACTGAAGCTTTCTTT. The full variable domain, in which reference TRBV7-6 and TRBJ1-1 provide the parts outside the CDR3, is GAGVSQSPRYKVTKRGQDVALRCDPISGHVSLYWYRQALGQGPEFLTYFNYEAQQDKSGLPNDRFSAERPEGSISTLTIQRTEQRDSAMYRCASSLGAGASTEAFFGQGTRLTVV.

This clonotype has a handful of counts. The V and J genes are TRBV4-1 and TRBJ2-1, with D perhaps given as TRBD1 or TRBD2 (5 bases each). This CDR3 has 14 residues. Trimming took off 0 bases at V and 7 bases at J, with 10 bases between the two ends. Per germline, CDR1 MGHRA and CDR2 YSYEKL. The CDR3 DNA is TGCGCCAGCAGCCAAGACGTTGGGGGAAATGAGCAGTTCTTC. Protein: CASSQDVGGNEQFF.

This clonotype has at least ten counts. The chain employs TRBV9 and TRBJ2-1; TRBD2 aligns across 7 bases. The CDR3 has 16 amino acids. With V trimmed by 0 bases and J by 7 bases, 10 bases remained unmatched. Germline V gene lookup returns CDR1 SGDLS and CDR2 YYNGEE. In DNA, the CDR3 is TGTGCCAGCAGCGTAGGGGGAGGGACGGCAGGAAATGAGCAGTTCTTC. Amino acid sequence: CASSVGGGTAGNEQFF.

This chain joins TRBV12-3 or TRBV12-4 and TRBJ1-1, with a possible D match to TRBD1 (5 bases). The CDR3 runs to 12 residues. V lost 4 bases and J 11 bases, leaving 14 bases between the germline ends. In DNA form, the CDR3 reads TGTGCCAGCAGTTGGGGGACGGCGAGGGCTTTCTTT. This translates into CASSWGTARAFF.

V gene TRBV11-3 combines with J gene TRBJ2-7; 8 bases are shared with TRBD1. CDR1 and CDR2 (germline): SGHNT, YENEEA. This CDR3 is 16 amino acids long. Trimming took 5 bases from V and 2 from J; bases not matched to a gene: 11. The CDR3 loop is CASSTGGQGFPYEQYF. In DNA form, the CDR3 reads TGTGCCAGCAGCACCGGTGGACAGGGTTTCCCCTACGAGCAGTACTTC.

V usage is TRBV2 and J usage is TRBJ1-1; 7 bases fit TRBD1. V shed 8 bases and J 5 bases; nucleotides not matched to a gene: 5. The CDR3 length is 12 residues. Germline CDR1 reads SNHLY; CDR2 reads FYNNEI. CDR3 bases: TGTGCCAGCCTCAGGGGGAAGACTGAAGCTTTCTTT. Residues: CASLRGKTEAFF.

The CDR3 sequence: CASSQGTGGMASPLHF. The CDR3 region has the DNA TGCGCCAGCAGCCAAGGCACAGGGGGCATGGCTTCACCCCTCCACTTT. This chain uses TRBV4-3 with TRBJ1-6; TRBD1 matches at 9 bases. The CDR3 has 16 residues. V trimming: 1 base; J trimming: 9 bases; junction bases outside the gene matches: 7. CDR1 LGHNA and CDR2 YSLEER come from the germline V gene.

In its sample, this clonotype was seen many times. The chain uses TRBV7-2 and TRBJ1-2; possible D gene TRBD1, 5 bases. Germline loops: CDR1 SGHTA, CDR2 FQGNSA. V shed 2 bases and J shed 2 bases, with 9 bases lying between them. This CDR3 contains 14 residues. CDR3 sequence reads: CASSLSWGNYGYTF. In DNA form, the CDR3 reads TGTGCCAGCAGCTTATCGTGGGGGAACTATGGCTACACCTTC.